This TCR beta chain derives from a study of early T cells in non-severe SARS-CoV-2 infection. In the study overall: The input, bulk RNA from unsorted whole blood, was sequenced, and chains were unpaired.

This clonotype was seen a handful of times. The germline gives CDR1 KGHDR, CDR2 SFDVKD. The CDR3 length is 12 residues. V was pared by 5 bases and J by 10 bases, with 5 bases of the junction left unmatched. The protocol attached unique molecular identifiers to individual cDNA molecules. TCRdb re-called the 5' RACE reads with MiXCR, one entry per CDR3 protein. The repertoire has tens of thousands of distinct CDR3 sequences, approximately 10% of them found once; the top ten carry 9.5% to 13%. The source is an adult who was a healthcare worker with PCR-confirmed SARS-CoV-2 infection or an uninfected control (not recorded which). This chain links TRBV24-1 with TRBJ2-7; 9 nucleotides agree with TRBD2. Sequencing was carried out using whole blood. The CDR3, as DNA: TGTGCCACCAGTGGAGCGGGGGGAGAACAGTACTTC. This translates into CATSGAGGEQYF.